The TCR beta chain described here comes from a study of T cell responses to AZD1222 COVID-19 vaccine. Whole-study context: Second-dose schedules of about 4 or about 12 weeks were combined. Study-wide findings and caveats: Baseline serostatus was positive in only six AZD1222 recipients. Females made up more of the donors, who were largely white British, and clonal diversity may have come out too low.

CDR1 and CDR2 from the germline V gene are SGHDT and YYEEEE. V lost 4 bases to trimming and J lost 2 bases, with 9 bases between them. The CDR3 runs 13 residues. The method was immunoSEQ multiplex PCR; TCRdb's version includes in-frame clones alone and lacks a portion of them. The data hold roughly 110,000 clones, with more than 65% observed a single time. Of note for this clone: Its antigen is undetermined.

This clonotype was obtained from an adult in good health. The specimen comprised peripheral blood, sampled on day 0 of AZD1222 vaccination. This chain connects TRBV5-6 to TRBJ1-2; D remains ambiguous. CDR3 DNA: TGTGCCAGCAGCCATCGACGAAACTATGGCTACACCTTC. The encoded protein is CASSHRRNYGYTF.